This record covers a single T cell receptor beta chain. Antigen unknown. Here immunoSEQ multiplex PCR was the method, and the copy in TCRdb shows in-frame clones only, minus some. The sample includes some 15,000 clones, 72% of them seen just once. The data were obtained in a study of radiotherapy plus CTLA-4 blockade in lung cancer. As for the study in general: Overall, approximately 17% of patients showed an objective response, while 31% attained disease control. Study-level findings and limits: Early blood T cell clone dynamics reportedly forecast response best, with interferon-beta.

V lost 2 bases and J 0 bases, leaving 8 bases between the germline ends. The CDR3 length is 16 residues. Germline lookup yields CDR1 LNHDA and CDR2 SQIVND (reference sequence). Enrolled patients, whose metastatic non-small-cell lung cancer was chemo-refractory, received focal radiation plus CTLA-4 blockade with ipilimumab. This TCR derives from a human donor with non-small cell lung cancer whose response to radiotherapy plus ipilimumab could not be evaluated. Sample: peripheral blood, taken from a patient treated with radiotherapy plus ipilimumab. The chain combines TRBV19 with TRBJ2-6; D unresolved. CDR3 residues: CASSIQRISGANVLTF. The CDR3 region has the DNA TGTGCCAGTAGTATACAGAGGATCTCTGGGGCCAACGTCCTGACTTTC.